This TCR beta chain was observed in a study of read filtering for tumor transcriptome and immune sequencing. This clonotype was seen ten or more times. The antigen remains undetermined. Findings and caveats of the study: The CD138-negative fraction was mixed bone marrow immune cells, not pure T cells. Compared with RNA-seq, IR-seq gave much higher clonotype depth and reliability.

Germline lookup yields CDR1 MGHRA and CDR2 YSYEKL. The trim removed 0 bases at V and 5 bases at J, leaving 7 bases unmatched. The CDR3 loop spans 16 amino acids. From roughly 390 ng of RNA, a library with molecular barcoded alpha/delta and beta/gamma adaptors was made. TCRdb reprocessed the reads via MiXCR and lists one record per CDR3 protein. The table shows more than 30,000 distinct CDR3 sequences, with around 15% occurring only once. The specimen was a population of CD138-negative cells sorted from bone marrow. The chain employs TRBV4-1 and TRBJ2-3; 8 nucleotides line up with TRBD2. This sequence originates from a donor at least 40 years old with multiple myeloma. The CDR3 sequence is CASSQEPRGGLDTQYF. The CDR3 DNA is TGCGCCAGCAGCCAAGAACCCCGGGGGGGGTTAGATACGCAGTATTTT.